This T cell receptor (beta chain) was identified in a study of blood T cell repertoires in COVID-19. Remarks on this clone: Different DNA sequences within this sample yield the same CDR3.

Germline CDR1 and CDR2: SGHNT and YYREEE (reference sequence). The ends were cut back, 0 bases at V and 1 base at J, with 8 bases in the middle. The CDR3 spans 15 residues. Sequenced by immunoSEQ multiplex PCR; TCRdb stores in-frame clones only, minus some. The data hold 300,000 to 400,000 clones, with more than 70% observed a single time. Sequenced input: peripheral blood. The chain links TRBV5-4 to TRBJ1-3; a possible D gene is TRBD1 (5 bases). The origin of this receptor is a woman aged 25 to 39 with COVID-19, enrolled during active disease. The CDR3, as DNA: TGTGCCAGCAGCTTGGGGGCAGGGTCTGGAAACACCATATATTTT. As protein: CASSLGAGSGNTIYF.